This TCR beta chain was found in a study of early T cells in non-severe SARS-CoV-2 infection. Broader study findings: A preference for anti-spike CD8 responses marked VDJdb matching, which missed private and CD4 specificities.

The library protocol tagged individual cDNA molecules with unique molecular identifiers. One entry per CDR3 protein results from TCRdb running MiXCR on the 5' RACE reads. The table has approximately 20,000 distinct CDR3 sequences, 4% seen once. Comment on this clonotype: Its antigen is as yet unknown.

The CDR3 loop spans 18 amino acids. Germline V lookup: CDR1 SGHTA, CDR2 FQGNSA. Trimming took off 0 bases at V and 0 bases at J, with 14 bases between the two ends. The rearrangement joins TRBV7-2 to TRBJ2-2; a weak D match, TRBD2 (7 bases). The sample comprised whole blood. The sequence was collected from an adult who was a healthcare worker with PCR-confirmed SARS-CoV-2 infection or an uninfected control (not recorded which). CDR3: CASSLAGRGATNTGELFF. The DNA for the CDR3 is TGTGCCAGCAGCTTAGCCGGTCGGGGGGCAACGAACACCGGGGAGCTGTTTTTT.